A selection of T cell receptor beta chains follows, all from one sample in a study of cytomegalovirus exposure and HLA in healthy donors. The protocol was immunoSEQ multiplex PCR, while the TCRdb copy is restricted to in-frame clones and leaves out a portion. The sample shows around 150,000 clones, 70% to 90% of them seen only once. The material sequenced was PBMCs. These receptors all come from a woman aged 40 to 50 in good health and CMV-seronegative. Each CDR3 is given without its conserved first and last residue.

J gene | V gene | CDR3 protein
TRBJ2-1 | TRBV5-4 | ASSLGLAGYNEQF
TRBJ1-3 | TRBV7-8 | ASSLADMAIY
TRBJ2-3 | TRBV9 | ASSVGTSGRAADTQY
TRBJ2-7 | TRBV4-2 | ASSQGDTSGRAYEQY
TRBJ2-1 | TRBV6-6 | ASKTGGIDEQF
TRBJ2-7 | TRBV10-1 | ASAGPGTLSYEQY
TRBJ1-2 | TRBV28 | ASSFSLGGTNYGYT
TRBJ2-1 | TRBV10-2 | ASRGTSGSSYNEQF
TRBJ2-1 | TRBV6-4 | ASSALAGASYNEQF
TRBJ1-6 | TRBV5-1 | ASSHSGTGDFGSPLH
TRBJ2-1 | TRBV6-6 | ASSYSSSRDEQF
TRBJ2-7 | TRBV30 | AWSTSTVTV
. | TRBV28 | ASSPNALLYEQY
TRBJ2-1 | TRBV30 | AWGGDWEQF
TRBJ2-2 | TRBV7-8 | ASSFRRINTGELF
TRBJ2-3 | TRBV28 | ASSSGPLEGTQY
TRBJ1-1 | TRBV6-1 | ASSAWGTGDPKAF
TRBJ2-1 | TRBV4-1 | ASSQGGGSYNEQF
TRBJ2-2 | TRBV6-1 | ASSGFGLNTGELF
TRBJ2-1 | TRBV19 | ASSIGGLAGGALSSYNEQF
TRBJ2-1 | TRBV7-2 | ASSLDSGRRNEQF
TRBJ2-7 | TRBV28 | ASTTGSYEQY
TRBJ2-7 | TRBV6-1 | ASSTRTPLRY
TRBJ2-3 | TRBV5-1 | ASSLVGRDLTDTQY
TRBJ2-7 | TRBV6-5 | ASRAGTGVYEQY
TRBJ1-3 | TRBV9 | ASSTTPDNGNTIY
TRBJ2-1 | TRBV4-3 | ASSQVGFSGRSHNNEQF
TRBJ2-1 | TRBV5-4 | ASSGILAGVWDEQF
TRBJ1-5 | TRBV7-9 | ASRQFQPQH